This is a list of T cell receptor beta chains from one sample in a study of identical twins. From the 5' RACE reads, TCRdb called clonotypes with MiXCR, one entry per CDR3 protein. The profile shows about 250,000 distinct CDR3 sequences, 7.5% of them singletons. The same sample was also used in a study of yellow fever vaccine responses in identical twins.

Source material: CD8+ T cells sorted from blood. These receptors came from a woman younger than 30 in good health. Each CDR3 is given with its conserved first and last residue. The order of the fields is clone size, D gene, J gene, V gene, CDR3 DNA, CDR3 protein. D genes are given only for firm matches. Clone size is shown for a subset of rows, as once, few, many or a class of expanded clone.

abundance: -
d_gene: TRBD1
j_gene: TRBJ1-2
v_gene: TRBV2
CDR3nt: TGTGCCAGTGAGGCCCCTGGGGCGACAGGGAGCTATGGCTACACCTTC
CDR3aa: CASEAPGATGSYGYTF

abundance: -
d_gene: TRBD1
j_gene: TRBJ2-1
v_gene: TRBV4-1
CDR3nt: TGCGCCAGCAGCCAACGGGCCAGGGGGCAGGATGAGCAGTTCTTC
CDR3aa: CASSQRARGQDEQFF

abundance: many
d_gene: -
j_gene: TRBJ1-1
v_gene: TRBV5-1
CDR3nt: TGCGCCAGCACATACGGCACTGAAGCTTTCTTT
CDR3aa: CASTYGTEAFF

abundance: few
d_gene: -
j_gene: TRBJ2-3
v_gene: TRBV15
CDR3nt: TGTGCCACCAGCAGAGATGAACCCCCCGACACAGATACGCAGTATTTT
CDR3aa: CATSRDEPPDTDTQYF

abundance: -
d_gene: TRBD1
j_gene: TRBJ1-1
v_gene: TRBV27
CDR3nt: TGTGCCAGCAGTTTCCTTACAGGGGTCACTGAAGCTTTCTTT
CDR3aa: CASSFLTGVTEAFF

abundance: once
d_gene: -
j_gene: TRBJ2-5
v_gene: TRBV4-1
CDR3nt: TGCGCCAGCAGCCAAGTCTCATCGGAGACCCAGTACTTC
CDR3aa: CASSQVSSETQYF

abundance: few
d_gene: TRBD2
j_gene: TRBJ2-1
v_gene: TRBV20-1
CDR3nt: TGCAGTGCTAGCGGGGGGGTTTCCTACAATGAGCAGTTCTTC
CDR3aa: CSASGGVSYNEQFF

abundance: few
d_gene: TRBD2
j_gene: TRBJ2-1
v_gene: TRBV29-1
CDR3nt: TGCAGCGTCCTTCCCGGACTAGTCAACTACAATGAGCAGTTCTTC
CDR3aa: CSVLPGLVNYNEQFF

abundance: -
d_gene: TRBD2
j_gene: TRBJ2-7
v_gene: TRBV4-1
CDR3nt: TGCGCCAGCAGCCAGATAGCGGGAGTTAACTACGAGCAGTACTTC
CDR3aa: CASSQIAGVNYEQYF

abundance: -
d_gene: -
j_gene: TRBJ2-3
v_gene: TRBV27
CDR3nt: TGTGCCAGCAGTCCCCGGAGCGGGACAGACGCAGATACGCAGTATTTT
CDR3aa: CASSPRSGTDADTQYF

abundance: -
d_gene: -
j_gene: TRBJ2-1
v_gene: TRBV20-1
CDR3nt: TGCAGTGCTAGAGATCCGACCTTTTTGCAGTTCTTC
CDR3aa: CSARDPTFLQFF

abundance: -
d_gene: -
j_gene: TRBJ2-3
v_gene: TRBV4-1
CDR3nt: TGCGCCAGCAGCCAAGATGTTGGCAGGCTAAGCACAGATACGCAGTATTTT
CDR3aa: CASSQDVGRLSTDTQYF

abundance: many
d_gene: -
j_gene: TRBJ2-3
v_gene: TRBV27
CDR3nt: TGTGCCAGCAGTTTAAAGGGCAGGCGCAGAGATACGCAGTATTTT
CDR3aa: CASSLKGRRRDTQYF

abundance: few
d_gene: TRBD1
j_gene: TRBJ1-4
v_gene: TRBV12-3/TRBV12-4
CDR3nt: TGTGCCAGCAGTTCAACACCCCAGGGGGCGCTGGGGGAAAAACTGTTTTTT
CDR3aa: CASSSTPQGALGEKLFF

abundance: many
d_gene: -
j_gene: TRBJ1-2
v_gene: TRBV5-6
CDR3nt: TGTGCCAGCAGCCTCCGCGGTGGTACCCAAAACTATGGCTACACCTTC
CDR3aa: CASSLRGGTQNYGYTF

abundance: -
d_gene: TRBD2
j_gene: TRBJ2-1
v_gene: TRBV6-5
CDR3nt: TGTGCCAGCAGTTACGCCCTCCCCAGCGCACTAGCGGGCTACAATGAGCAGTTCTTC
CDR3aa: CASSYALPSALAGYNEQFF

abundance: many
d_gene: -
j_gene: TRBJ2-3
v_gene: TRBV6-5
CDR3nt: TGTGCCAGCAGTTACGTTAGGACAGATACGCAGTATTTT
CDR3aa: CASSYVRTDTQYF

abundance: -
d_gene: TRBD2
j_gene: TRBJ2-4
v_gene: TRBV3-1
CDR3nt: TGTGCCAGCAGCCCAAGAGAAGGAGCGGGGACCAAAAACATTCAGTACTTC
CDR3aa: CASSPREGAGTKNIQYF

abundance: -
d_gene: TRBD2
j_gene: TRBJ2-1
v_gene: TRBV6-5
CDR3nt: TGTGCCAGCAGTAACTGGGGGGAGGGGTACAATGAGCAGTTCTTC
CDR3aa: CASSNWGEGYNEQFF

abundance: few
d_gene: TRBD2
j_gene: TRBJ2-1
v_gene: TRBV5-1
CDR3nt: TGCGCCAGCAGAGAGAGCGGGAGTACGTACAATGAGCAGTTCTTC
CDR3aa: CASRESGSTYNEQFF

abundance: few
d_gene: -
j_gene: TRBJ1-2
v_gene: TRBV4-1
CDR3nt: TGCGCCAGCAGCCAAGCGTTCTTGAGGGGAGGGGATGGCTACACCTTC
CDR3aa: CASSQAFLRGGDGYTF

abundance: -
d_gene: TRBD2
j_gene: TRBJ2-1
v_gene: TRBV11-2
CDR3nt: TGTGCCAGCAGCTTGCTGCGGGAGAGGAATGAGCAGTTCTTC
CDR3aa: CASSLLRERNEQFF

abundance: many
d_gene: TRBD2
j_gene: TRBJ2-1
v_gene: TRBV12-3/TRBV12-4
CDR3nt: TGTGCCAGCAGTCCCGCAGGGTCTAGCGGCAGGAGCTCCTACAATGAGCAGTTCTTC
CDR3aa: CASSPAGSSGRSSYNEQFF

abundance: few
d_gene: -
j_gene: TRBJ1-2
v_gene: TRBV6-9
CDR3nt: TGTGCCAGCAGGCTGCCGGGGGGAGCGGTAGATGGCTACACCTTC
CDR3aa: CASRLPGGAVDGYTF

abundance: many
d_gene: -
j_gene: TRBJ2-3
v_gene: TRBV20-1
CDR3nt: TGCAGTGCTAGAGTTTACCTAGGGGGCACAGATACGCAGTATTTT
CDR3aa: CSARVYLGGTDTQYF

abundance: -
d_gene: -
j_gene: TRBJ2-5
v_gene: TRBV15
CDR3nt: TGTGCCACCAGCAGAGAAGGAGTTCAAGAGACCCAGTACTTC
CDR3aa: CATSREGVQETQYF

abundance: few
d_gene: TRBD2
j_gene: TRBJ2-3
v_gene: TRBV18
CDR3nt: TGTGCCAGCTCACCCGAGGCGGGAGAGACAGATACGCAGTATTTT
CDR3aa: CASSPEAGETDTQYF

abundance: many
d_gene: -
j_gene: TRBJ2-7
v_gene: TRBV4-1
CDR3nt: TGCGCCAGCAGCCAAAACCTGGGGTACGAGCAGTACTTC
CDR3aa: CASSQNLGYEQYF

abundance: -
d_gene: -
j_gene: TRBJ1-2
v_gene: TRBV11-3
CDR3nt: TGTGCCAGCAGCTTAGGAAGGCCGGGGAAGAACTATGGCTACACCTTC
CDR3aa: CASSLGRPGKNYGYTF

abundance: many
d_gene: -
j_gene: TRBJ1-1
v_gene: TRBV12-3/TRBV12-4
CDR3nt: TGTGCCAGCAGTTCCCTGGGGATAGCGAACACTGAAGCTTTCTTT
CDR3aa: CASSSLGIANTEAFF

abundance: few
d_gene: -
j_gene: TRBJ2-5
v_gene: TRBV27
CDR3nt: TGTGCCAGCAGTCAGATAGGGGCCGGGGCAGAACAAGAGACCCAGTACTTC
CDR3aa: CASSQIGAGAEQETQYF

abundance: -
d_gene: -
j_gene: TRBJ2-4
v_gene: TRBV12-3/TRBV12-4
CDR3nt: TGTGCCAGCAGTTTAGCGGGACACTTAGCCAAAAACATTCAGTACTTC
CDR3aa: CASSLAGHLAKNIQYF

abundance: few
d_gene: TRBD2
j_gene: TRBJ2-3
v_gene: TRBV18
CDR3nt: TGTGCCAGCTCAAGACTAGCGGGGGGAAGCACAGATACGCAGTATTTT
CDR3aa: CASSRLAGGSTDTQYF

abundance: -
d_gene: TRBD1
j_gene: TRBJ1-2
v_gene: TRBV20-1
CDR3nt: TGCAGTGCTAGAGATTGGAGAACGGAGGGACAGGGCTACACCTTC
CDR3aa: CSARDWRTEGQGYTF

abundance: -
d_gene: -
j_gene: TRBJ2-1
v_gene: TRBV7-2
CDR3nt: TGTGCCAGCAGCTTAGACCGGGAGTGGTCCTACAATGAGCAGTTCTTC
CDR3aa: CASSLDREWSYNEQFF

abundance: few
d_gene: TRBD1
j_gene: TRBJ1-5
v_gene: TRBV28
CDR3nt: TGTGCCAGCAGTTCTCACAGGGGGGATCATCAGCCCCAGCATTTT
CDR3aa: CASSSHRGDHQPQHF

abundance: many
d_gene: -
j_gene: TRBJ1-2
v_gene: TRBV28
CDR3nt: TGTGCCAGCAGTTCCCGCTCCTATCATGGCTACACCTTC
CDR3aa: CASSSRSYHGYTF

abundance: -
d_gene: -
j_gene: TRBJ1-4
v_gene: TRBV12-3/TRBV12-4
CDR3nt: TGTGCCAGCAGCCCCAGGCCGCCATGGGGCATCGGTGAAAAACTGTTTTTT
CDR3aa: CASSPRPPWGIGEKLFF

abundance: few
d_gene: -
j_gene: TRBJ2-1
v_gene: TRBV24-1
CDR3nt: TGTGCCACCAGTAGGACAGCAGGCTCCTACAATGAGCAGTTCTTC
CDR3aa: CATSRTAGSYNEQFF

abundance: -
d_gene: -
j_gene: TRBJ2-2
v_gene: TRBV9
CDR3nt: TGTGCCAGCAGCGTACGTGGGCTAGACACCGGGGAGCTGTTTTTT
CDR3aa: CASSVRGLDTGELFF

abundance: -
d_gene: -
j_gene: TRBJ2-7
v_gene: TRBV18
CDR3nt: TGTGCCAGCTCACCACCGGTCTTGAGGGGTAGCTCCTACGAGCAGTACTTC
CDR3aa: CASSPPVLRGSSYEQYF

abundance: -
d_gene: TRBD2
j_gene: TRBJ2-5
v_gene: TRBV4-1
CDR3nt: TGCGCCAGCAGCCAAGGGCGCGGGGGGGAGACCCAGTACTTC
CDR3aa: CASSQGRGGETQYF

abundance: -
d_gene: -
j_gene: TRBJ1-1
v_gene: TRBV20-1
CDR3nt: TGCAGTGCCCAGACAGTGAACACTGAAGCTTTCTTT
CDR3aa: CSAQTVNTEAFF

abundance: many
d_gene: TRBD2
j_gene: TRBJ2-7
v_gene: TRBV5-4
CDR3nt: TGTGCCAGCAGCTTGAATCTAGCGGTCTACGAGCAGTACTTC
CDR3aa: CASSLNLAVYEQYF

abundance: -
d_gene: -
j_gene: TRBJ2-1
v_gene: TRBV7-9
CDR3nt: TGTGCCAGCAGCTTCCCTGGGGGCCCCACGTCCTACAATGAGCAGTTCTTC
CDR3aa: CASSFPGGPTSYNEQFF

abundance: many
d_gene: -
j_gene: TRBJ1-2
v_gene: TRBV12-3/TRBV12-4
CDR3nt: TGTGCCAGCAGTTTATCAGGGGCGGGGAGCTATGGCTACACCTTC
CDR3aa: CASSLSGAGSYGYTF

abundance: many
d_gene: TRBD2
j_gene: TRBJ2-1
v_gene: TRBV11-2
CDR3nt: TGTGCCAGCAGCCCACATGGGGGACTAGCGGCCCCCTCCTACAATGAGCAGTTCTTC
CDR3aa: CASSPHGGLAAPSYNEQFF

abundance: many
d_gene: -
j_gene: TRBJ1-5
v_gene: TRBV7-9
CDR3nt: TGTGCCAGCAGCTTACCAGGGGGCAATCAGCCCCAGCATTTT
CDR3aa: CASSLPGGNQPQHF

abundance: -
d_gene: -
j_gene: TRBJ2-1
v_gene: TRBV20-1
CDR3nt: TGCAGTGCTAGAGATCTAGTCAACAATGAGCAGTTCTTC
CDR3aa: CSARDLVNNEQFF

abundance: -
d_gene: TRBD2
j_gene: TRBJ2-5
v_gene: TRBV11-2
CDR3nt: TGTGCCAGCAGCCCTATACTTCTAGCGGGGCCGACGGTGGCCCAGTACTTC
CDR3aa: CASSPILLAGPTVAQYF

abundance: -
d_gene: -
j_gene: TRBJ2-3
v_gene: TRBV5-5
CDR3nt: TGTGCCAGCAGCTTGGAAGGAGGGGTGAGAGATACGCAGTATTTT
CDR3aa: CASSLEGGVRDTQYF

abundance: few
d_gene: -
j_gene: TRBJ2-1
v_gene: TRBV27
CDR3nt: TGTGCCAGCAGTTTGTCCGCGGGGCGGCCCTACAATGAGCAGTTCTTC
CDR3aa: CASSLSAGRPYNEQFF

abundance: many
d_gene: TRBD1
j_gene: TRBJ2-7
v_gene: TRBV12-3/TRBV12-4
CDR3nt: TGTGCCAGCAGTCTGGCCGGGACAGAGGTCTACGAGCAGTACTTC
CDR3aa: CASSLAGTEVYEQYF

abundance: many
d_gene: -
j_gene: TRBJ1-5
v_gene: TRBV9
CDR3nt: TGTGCCAGCAGCGTAGATGGCAATCAGCCCCAGCATTTT
CDR3aa: CASSVDGNQPQHF

abundance: -
d_gene: TRBD2
j_gene: TRBJ2-2
v_gene: TRBV11-1
CDR3nt: TGTGCCAGCAGCTCACCGGGACTAGCCCCCGCGAACACCGGGGAGCTGTTTTTT
CDR3aa: CASSSPGLAPANTGELFF